A selection of T cell receptor beta chains follows, all from one sample in a study of blood T cell repertoires in COVID-19. Produced via immunoSEQ multiplex PCR; TCRdb's table is partial and in-frame only. The sample has 110,000 or so clones, 65% to 80% seen once. Sequences were obtained from peripheral blood. These receptors originate from a woman between 40 and 55 years old with acute or convalescent COVID-19. Each CDR3 is given with its conserved first and last residue. A D gene is named only where the DNA matches it firmly. The size of a clone is reported for some rows only, either as once, few or many, or as a class for expanded clones.

clone_size: NA; j_call: TRBJ2-7; d_call: TRBD1; v_call: TRBV14; cdr3_aa: CASSQMGQSSYEQYF; cdr3_nt: TGTGCCAGCAGCCAAATGGGACAGAGCTCCTACGAGCAGTACTTC
clone_size: NA; j_call: TRBJ2-1; d_call: NA; v_call: TRBV7-8; cdr3_aa: CASSLNSNEQFF; cdr3_nt: TGTGCCAGCAGCCTAAACTCCAATGAGCAGTTCTTC
clone_size: few; j_call: TRBJ2-3; d_call: NA; v_call: TRBV18; cdr3_aa: CASLGALTDTQYF; cdr3_nt: TGTGCCAGCCTAGGGGCCCTCACAGATACGCAGTATTTT
clone_size: NA; j_call: TRBJ1-1; d_call: NA; v_call: TRBV14; cdr3_aa: CASSRVAGTEAFF; cdr3_nt: TGTGCCAGCAGCCGGGTCGCGGGCACTGAAGCTTTCTTC
clone_size: NA; j_call: TRBJ2-1; d_call: TRBD1; v_call: TRBV28; cdr3_aa: CASSLEGAEQFF; cdr3_nt: TGTGCCAGCAGTTTAGAGGGGGCTGAGCAGTTCTTC
clone_size: NA; j_call: TRBJ2-1; d_call: NA; v_call: TRBV2; cdr3_aa: CASSEGGLLYNEQFF; cdr3_nt: TGTGCCAGCAGTGAAGGTGGGCTTCTCTACAATGAGCAGTTCTTC
clone_size: NA; j_call: TRBJ1-6; d_call: TRBD1; v_call: TRBV18; cdr3_aa: CASSPQGADSPLHF; cdr3_nt: TGTGCCAGCTCACCCCAGGGGGCGGATTCACCCCTCCACTTT
clone_size: NA; j_call: TRBJ1-2; d_call: NA; v_call: TRBV10-3; cdr3_aa: CAISNGQLYGYTF; cdr3_nt: TGTGCCATCTCCAACGGACAGCTCTATGGCTACACCTTC
clone_size: NA; j_call: TRBJ1-5; d_call: TRBD1; v_call: TRBV2; cdr3_aa: CASSRQGQEYQPQHF; cdr3_nt: TGTGCCAGCAGTCGTCAGGGACAGGAATATCAGCCCCAGCATTTT
clone_size: many; j_call: TRBJ2-3; d_call: NA; v_call: TRBV20-1; cdr3_aa: CSASSLRRGGDTQYF; cdr3_nt: TGCAGTGCTAGTTCGCTAAGGAGGGGTGGGGATACGCAGTATTTT
clone_size: NA; j_call: TRBJ2-3; d_call: NA; v_call: TRBV10-2; cdr3_aa: CASSDLRDTIFQGTDTQYF; cdr3_nt: TGCGCCAGCAGTGACCTCCGGGATACGATATTCCAAGGGACAGATACGCAGTATTTT
clone_size: NA; j_call: TRBJ1-1; d_call: TRBD1; v_call: TRBV28; cdr3_aa: CATGTGSTEAFF; cdr3_nt: TGTGCCACCGGGACAGGGAGCACTGAAGCTTTCTTT
clone_size: NA; j_call: TRBJ1-5; d_call: NA; v_call: TRBV23-1; cdr3_aa: CASKNLELDRDQPQHF; cdr3_nt: TGCGCCAGCAAAAACTTGGAGTTAGATCGGGATCAGCCCCAGCATTTT
clone_size: NA; j_call: TRBJ1-5; d_call: NA; v_call: TRBV28; cdr3_aa: CASSLAVQPQHF; cdr3_nt: TGTGCCAGCAGTTTAGCGGTTCAGCCCCAGCATTTT
clone_size: NA; j_call: TRBJ1-1; d_call: TRBD1; v_call: TRBV5-1; cdr3_aa: CASSLSLGTGGSEAFF; cdr3_nt: TGCGCCAGCAGCTTGTCATTGGGGACAGGGGGTTCGGAAGCTTTCTTT
clone_size: NA; j_call: TRBJ2-4; d_call: NA; v_call: TRBV10-3; cdr3_aa: CAISGGENIQYF; cdr3_nt: TGTGCCATCAGTGGGGGCGAAAACATTCAGTACTTC
clone_size: NA; j_call: TRBJ1-2; d_call: TRBD1; v_call: TRBV7-2; cdr3_aa: CASSLVGTGGSDGYTF; cdr3_nt: TGTGCCAGCAGCTTAGTTGGGACAGGGGGCAGCGATGGCTACACCTTC
clone_size: NA; j_call: TRBJ2-7; d_call: TRBD1; v_call: TRBV27; cdr3_aa: CASSKDRGVYEQYF; cdr3_nt: TGTGCCAGCAGTAAGGACAGGGGGGTCTACGAGCAGTACTTC